This TCR beta chain originates from a study of cytomegalovirus exposure and HLA in healthy donors. General study points: Analysis performed later showed TCR beta chains linked to HLA being more clonally expanded than equally common others. Segments of the TCR beta V type were, in most cases, productive about 90% or about 30% of the time in an earlier analysis. Presence/absence comparisons presumed near-even sequencing depth among donors.

As concerns this clone: Its antigen is not known.

Vbeta (60) and Jbeta (13) primers were used in the PCR. Some clones are missing from TCRdb's copy, which holds only in-frame ones; the method was immunoSEQ multiplex PCR. This table holds around 33,000 clones. The length of the CDR3 is 16 residues. V gave up 2 bases and J gave up 5 bases; unmatched junction bases: 2. Germline V gives CDR1 MGHRA, CDR2 YSYEKL. Sequencing was performed on PBMCs. The clonotype originates from a woman aged 40 to 55 in good health and CMV-seropositive. The chain recombines TRBV4-1 with TRBJ2-1; 14 bases are a match to TRBD2. CDR3 amino acids: CASSQPTSGRDNEQFF. Written as DNA, the CDR3 is TGCGCCAGCAGCCAACCGACTAGCGGGAGGGACAATGAGCAGTTCTTC.